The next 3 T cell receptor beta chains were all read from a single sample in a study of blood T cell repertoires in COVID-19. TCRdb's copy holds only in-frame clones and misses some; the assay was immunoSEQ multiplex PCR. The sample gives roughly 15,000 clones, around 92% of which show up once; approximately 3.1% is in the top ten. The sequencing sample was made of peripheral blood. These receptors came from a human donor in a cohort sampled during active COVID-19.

The CDR3 protein is CASSQASGLAGASWGEQYF. The CDR3 DNA sequence: TGTGCCAGCAGCCAAGCCTCGGGGCTAGCGGGGGCCTCCTGGGGCGAGCAGTACTTC. V is TRBV3-1 (or the pseudogene TRBV3-2) and J is TRBJ2-7; TRBD2 matches at 10 bases. V was clipped by 1 base and J by 6 bases; unmatched bases: 18. The CDR3 length is 19 residues. Germline CDR1 and CDR2: LGHDT and YNNKEL (reference sequence).

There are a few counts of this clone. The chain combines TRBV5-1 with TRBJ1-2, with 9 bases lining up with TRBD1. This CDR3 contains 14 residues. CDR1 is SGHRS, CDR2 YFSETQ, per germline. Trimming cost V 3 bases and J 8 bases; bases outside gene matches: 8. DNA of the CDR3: TGCGCCAGCAGCTGGGACAGGGTTGGGGACGGCTACACCTTC. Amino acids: CASSWDRVGDGYTF.

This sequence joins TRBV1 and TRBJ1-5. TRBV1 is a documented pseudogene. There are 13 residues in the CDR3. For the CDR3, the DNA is TGCACCAGCAAAGGAGGGGTGGGTCAGCCCCAGCATTTT. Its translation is CTSKGGVGQPQHF.